The T cell receptor (beta chain) under discussion was sequenced for a study of blood T cells in healthy people across ages. The study's findings and limits: PBMCs that were unsorted prevented a conclusive naive versus antigen-experienced comparison.

This clonotype was observed a few times. Its cognate antigen is unknown. The use of a sample-barcoded 5' primer and a J-beta primer mix characterized a second PCR of roughly 6 to 12 cycles. Via MiXCR, TCRdb re-called the 5' RACE reads, giving one row per CDR3 protein. The repertoire includes about 1,400,000 distinct CDR3 sequences, roughly 60% of them detected once, and approximately 7% sits in the top ten. The germline V and J ends were trimmed by 1 base and 4 bases, with 11 bases remaining between them. The CDR3 extends over 15 amino acids. Germline V gene lookup returns CDR1 MGHRA and CDR2 YSYEKL. This clonotype was sampled from a man younger than 35 in good health. Sequencing used blood. The chain links TRBV4-1 to TRBJ2-1; D gene ambiguous. Here the CDR3 reads CASSQVLVAYNEQFF. The CDR3 DNA reads TGCGCCAGCAGCCAAGTTCTAGTGGCATACAATGAGCAGTTCTTC.